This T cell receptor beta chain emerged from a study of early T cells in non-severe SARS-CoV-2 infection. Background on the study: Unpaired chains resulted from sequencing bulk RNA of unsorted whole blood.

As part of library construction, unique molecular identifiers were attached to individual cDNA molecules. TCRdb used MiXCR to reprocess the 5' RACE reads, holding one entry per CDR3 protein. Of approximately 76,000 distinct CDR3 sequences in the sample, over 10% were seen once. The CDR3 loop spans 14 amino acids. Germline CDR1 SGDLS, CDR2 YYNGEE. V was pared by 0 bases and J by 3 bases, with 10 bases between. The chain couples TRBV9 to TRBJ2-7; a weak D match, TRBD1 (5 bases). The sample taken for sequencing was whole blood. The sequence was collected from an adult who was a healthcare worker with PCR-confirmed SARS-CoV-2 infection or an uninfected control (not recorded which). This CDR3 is CASSVGGGGYEQYF. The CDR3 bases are TGTGCCAGCAGCGTAGGGGGCGGTGGCTACGAGCAGTACTTC. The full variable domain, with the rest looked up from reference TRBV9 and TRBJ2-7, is DSGVTQTPKHLITATGQRVTLRCSPRSGDLSVYWYQQSLDQGLQFLIQYYNGEERAKGNILERFSAQQFPDLHSELNLSSLELGDSALYFCASSVGGGGYEQYFGPGTRLTVT.